This is a list of T cell receptor beta chains from one sample in a study of shared clonotypes between healthy human individuals. Using immunoSEQ multiplex PCR, the repertoire was profiled, and TCRdb retains in-frame clones only, with some absent. The sample lists approximately 2,000,000 clones; 93% were seen once. Sequenced: naive CD8+ T cells from PBMCs. The receptors derive from a man younger than 35 in good health. Some clones in this sample may be carry-over from other donors' samples. Each CDR3 is given with its conserved first and last residue. D genes are given only for firm matches. Size tells how often a clone was seen (once, few, many) or the class of an expanded clone, and some rows leave it out.

j_gene	abundance	d_gene	v_gene	CDR3nt	CDR3aa
TRBJ1-3	NA	NA	TRBV2	TGTGCCAGTGTCCAGGGCTTCTCTGGAAACACCATATATTTT	CASVQGFSGNTIYF
TRBJ2-7	NA	NA	TRBV28	TGTGCCAGCAGTTTGCGGTATGCGAACGAGCAGTACTTC	CASSLRYANEQYF
TRBJ2-7	NA	TRBD2	TRBV5-1	TGCGCCAGCAGCCCGGGGCTAGCGGATTTAGACGAGCAGTACTTC	CASSPGLADLDEQYF
TRBJ2-1	NA	NA	TRBV4-1	TGCGCCAGCAGCCACCGCCGGGACTTTCACAATGAGCAGTTCTTC	CASSHRRDFHNEQFF
TRBJ1-3	NA	NA	TRBV21-1	TGTGCCAGCAGCAACCGACAGGGGTCTGGAAACACCATATATTTT	CASSNRQGSGNTIYF
TRBJ1-5	few	TRBD1	TRBV6-1	TGTGCCAGCAGTGGGGACAGGGTAAGCAATCAGCCCCAGCATTTT	CASSGDRVSNQPQHF
TRBJ1-2	NA	TRBD1	TRBV5-1	TGCGCCAGCAGCTCGACCGGGACAGGGGCCGACACCTTC	CASSSTGTGADTF
TRBJ1-5	few	NA	TRBV28	TGTGCCAGCAGCGTACCGGGACCCGAGGGCCAGCCCCAGCATTTT	CASSVPGPEGQPQHF
TRBJ2-1	few	NA	TRBV7-2	TGTGCCAGCAGCTCAGGGACACTGGTCAATGAGCAGTTCTTC	CASSSGTLVNEQFF
TRBJ2-3	NA	NA	TRBV2	TGTGCCAGCAGTGAAATCCCGGGTTCCGCAGATACGCAGTATTTT	CASSEIPGSADTQYF
TRBJ2-3	once	NA	TRBV7-9	TGTGCCAGCAGCTCCTGGACAGACACAGATACGCAGTATTTT	CASSSWTDTDTQYF
TRBJ2-7	NA	TRBD1	TRBV7-9	TGTGCCAGCAGCTCGCCTCCGACAGGGAGCTCCTACGAGCAGTACTTC	CASSSPPTGSSYEQYF
TRBJ2-7	once	NA	TRBV9	TGTGCCAGCAGCGTAGAGGGGGACTCCGCCTACGAGCAGTACTTC	CASSVEGDSAYEQYF
TRBJ2-1	NA	NA	TRBV9	TGTGCCAGCAGCGGACCAGAAAGCTCCTACAATGAGCAGTTCTTC	CASSGPESSYNEQFF
TRBJ2-7	NA	NA	TRBV27	TGTGCCAGCAGCCCCCGATGGAGGGACGGTTCCGAGCAGTACTTC	CASSPRWRDGSEQYF
TRBJ2-7	NA	TRBD1	TRBV7-9	TGTGCCAGCAGCACAGGGGACTACGAGCAGTACTTC	CASSTGDYEQYF
TRBJ2-7	NA	NA	TRBV7-9	TGTGCCAGCAGCTTACGTACAGCCTACGAGCAGTACTTC	CASSLRTAYEQYF
TRBJ2-1	NA	NA	TRBV6-6	TGTGCCAGCAGTTACTCAGTAAAGGTTTTGGTGGAGGAGCAGTTCTTC	CASSYSVKVLVEEQFF
TRBJ1-2	NA	NA	TRBV7-5	TGTGCCAGAAGCTCCCCCGGGGGACAGAACCCCTATGGCTACACCTTC	CARSSPGGQNPYGYTF
TRBJ1-4	once	TRBD1	TRBV5-5	TGTGCCAGCAGCCCCGGGACAGGGTCTAATGAAAAACTGTTTTTT	CASSPGTGSNEKLFF
TRBJ2-7	NA	TRBD1	TRBV7-9	TGTGCCAGCAGCTTAGCCGGGACAGGGGGCGGTAAGGTAGGCTACGAGCAGTACTTC	CASSLAGTGGGKVGYEQYF
TRBJ1-2	NA	TRBD1	TRBV9	TGTGCCAGCAGGAAACAGGGGTTTAACTATGGCTACACCTTC	CASRKQGFNYGYTF
TRBJ1-1	NA	NA	TRBV28	TGTGCCAGCAGTTTAGGGGGTGGCACTGAAGCTTTCTTT	CASSLGGGTEAFF
TRBJ2-1	once	NA	TRBV28	TGTGCCAGCAGTTTAGTGGGGGGTTTATCCAATGAGCAGTTCTTC	CASSLVGGLSNEQFF
TRBJ2-1	NA	NA	TRBV19	TGTGCCAGTAGTCCCCCCCAGCTCAATGAGCAGTTCTTC	CASSPPQLNEQFF
TRBJ1-1	NA	NA	TRBV7-9	TGTGCCAGCAGCTTGGGGGGCGCGACTGAAGCTTTCTTT	CASSLGGATEAFF
TRBJ2-7	NA	TRBD1	TRBV6-1	TGTGCCAGCAGTCCCGGGACAGGGAACGACGAGCAGTACTTC	CASSPGTGNDEQYF
TRBJ1-1	NA	NA	TRBV6-1	TGTGCCAGCAGGGACCCGAGGGCCACTGAAGCTTTCTTT	CASRDPRATEAFF
TRBJ2-1	NA	TRBD2	TRBV27	TGTGCCAGCAGTCGATCGACTAGCGTTGAGCAGTTCTTC	CASSRSTSVEQFF
TRBJ1-2	few	NA	TRBV7-9	TGTGCCAGCAGAAAGGGTTTGGTCGATGGCTACACCTTC	CASRKGLVDGYTF
TRBJ1-4	NA	TRBD1	TRBV7-8	TGTGCCAGCAGCCCACCGACAGGGAGGGGATCTGGAAAACTGTTTTTT	CASSPPTGRGSGKLFF
TRBJ2-2	NA	NA	TRBV6-5	TGTGCCAGCAGACCATGGACCGGGGAGCTGTTTTTT	CASRPWTGELFF
TRBJ1-2	few	NA	TRBV7-9	TGTGCCAGCAGCCCGATCACGACCTTC	CASSPITTF
TRBJ1-5	NA	NA	TRBV27	TGTGCCAGCAGTTCGAGGACAGCAGATAGCAATCAGCCCCAGCATTTT	CASSSRTADSNQPQHF
TRBJ2-3	NA	NA	TRBV27	TGTGCCAGCAGAGTAGGACAGTTCGCAGATACGCAGTATTTT	CASRVGQFADTQYF
TRBJ1-4	NA	NA	TRBV28	TGTGCCAGCAGATCGGGACGGTTTAATGAAAAACTGTTTTTT	CASRSGRFNEKLFF
TRBJ2-1	once	TRBD2	TRBV7-9	TGTGCCAGCAGCTCGACTAGCGCGTACAATGAGCAGTTCTTC	CASSSTSAYNEQFF
TRBJ2-3	NA	NA	TRBV7-8	TGTGCCAGCAGCAAGCGGGATACGCAGTATTTT	CASSKRDTQYF
TRBJ1-2	NA	TRBD1	TRBV27	TGTGCCAGCAGTTACGGGGCAGGGGGAGGGGACGGCTATGGCTACACCTTC	CASSYGAGGGDGYGYTF
TRBJ2-7	NA	TRBD1	TRBV19	TGTGCCAGTAGACGGGACAGGGTGAGCGAGCAGTACTTC	CASRRDRVSEQYF
TRBJ2-7	NA	NA	TRBV10-3	TGTGCCATCAGTGAGTCCCGGCAGGGAGACGAGCAGTACTTC	CAISESRQGDEQYF